These 30 T cell receptor beta chains originate from one sample sequenced in a study of cytomegalovirus exposure and HLA in healthy donors. The primer mix had 60 Vbeta and 13 Jbeta primers. Assay: immunoSEQ multiplex PCR; the TCRdb copy retains only in-frame clones and omits some. The table includes about 120,000 clones, roughly 9.9% detected once. Sequenced sample: PBMCs. The receptors were sampled from a man aged 30 to 45 in good health and CMV-seronegative.

The rearrangement links TRBV10-3 to TRBJ2-6; maybe TRBD2 (6 bases). Deletions cut 6 bases from V and 15 bases from J, with 15 bases between. CDR3 length: 12 amino acids. Germline V gene lookup returns CDR1 ENHRY and CDR2 SYGVKD. The CDR3 loop reads CAIRGGSEPLTF. In nucleotides, the CDR3 is TGTGCCATCAGGGGGGGATCCGAGCCCCTGACTTTC.

This clone was recorded many times. The chain recombines TRBV5-3 with TRBJ2-3; D is possibly TRBD2 (5 bases). TRBV5-3 is an ORF, and what it does is uncertain. V lost 4 bases and J 0 bases, leaving 6 bases between the germline ends. The CDR3 consists of 13 residues. The CDR3 reads CARSRTSTDTQYF. The CDR3 nucleotides read TGTGCCAGAAGCCGGACTAGCACAGATACGCAGTATTTT.

The table lists this clone with a few counts. The J gene is TRBJ2-7, the V gene TRBV6-5; D is possibly TRBD2 (7 bases). CDR1 is MNHEY, CDR2 SVGAGI, per germline. There are 15 residues in the CDR3. V was pared by 6 bases and J by 2 bases, with 17 bases between. CDR3: CASSNGGLVAYEQYF. CDR3 nucleotide sequence: TGTGCCAGCAGCAACGGGGGGCTGGTGGCCTACGAGCAGTACTTC.

This clone has just a few counts. This chain uses TRBV12-5 with TRBJ2-5, with 15 nucleotides matching TRBD2. The CDR3 loop spans 16 amino acids. The V gene's germline CDR1 is LGHNT and CDR2 FRNRAP. The trim removed 6 bases at V and 5 bases at J, leaving 7 bases unmatched. CDR3 sequence: CASGKGTSGRIETQYF. CDR3 coding DNA: TGTGCTAGTGGCAAAGGGACTAGCGGGAGGATCGAGACCCAGTACTTC.

This chain connects TRBV5-8 to TRBJ2-7; TRBD1 matches 8 bases. Germline V gene lookup returns CDR1 SGHTS and CDR2 YDEGEE. The V segment lost 0 bases and the J segment 4 bases; nucleotides outside the gene matches: 3. The CDR3 has 14 residues. CDR3 nucleotides: TGTGCCAGCAGCTTGGAACAGGGGGTGTACGAGCAGTACTTC. Translated, it gives CASSLEQGVYEQYF.

This clone was detected once. The CDR3 coding sequence is TGCGCCAGCAGCCAAGACAGGGGGCAAGAGACCCAGTACTTC. Residues: CASSQDRGQETQYF. This rearrangement joins TRBV4-1 to TRBJ2-5; TRBD1 matches 7 bases. Germline assignment: CDR1 MGHRA and CDR2 YSYEKL. The junction had 0 bases not matched to a gene; V was cut back by 0 bases and J by 2 bases. The CDR3 has 14 residues.

The chain combines TRBV10-3 with TRBJ2-2, with a tentative D call TRBD1 (5 bases). Trimming cost V 7 bases and J 4 bases, with 13 bases left between them. Germline V CDR1 and CDR2: ENHRY, SYGVKD. The CDR3 is made up of 14 amino acids. CDR3 in DNA: TGTGCCATCACTGGGGCGCCGAGCACCGGGGAGCTGTTTTTT. Translated: CAITGAPSTGELFF.

This clone appeared a few times. The chain joins TRBV6-1 to TRBJ2-2; D perhaps matches TRBD1 (6 bases). The V end was cut by 6 bases, the J end by 7 bases, with 12 bases between. The CDR3 spans 13 residues. Germline V gene data show CDR1 as MNHNS and CDR2 as SASEGT. CDR3: CASRRTVLGELFF. For the CDR3, the DNA is TGTGCCAGCAGGCGGACAGTTCTCGGGGAGCTGTTTTTT.

This clone has a handful of counts. J is TRBJ1-2 and V is TRBV19; 7 nucleotides match TRBD1. The trim removed 4 bases at V and 5 bases at J, leaving 4 bases unmatched. The V gene's germline CDR1 is LNHDA and CDR2 SQIVND (reference sequence). The CDR3 loop spans 13 amino acids. DNA of the CDR3: TGTGCCAGTAGTAAGACAGGGTGGTATGGCTACACCTTC. Its translation: CASSKTGWYGYTF.

J is TRBJ1-2 and V is TRBV10-1; 8 bases align to TRBD1. Germline V gene data show CDR1 as WNHNN and CDR2 as SYGVQD (reference sequence). J gave up 1 base and V 6 bases, and 7 bases lay outside the gene matches. The CDR3 loop spans 15 amino acids. The CDR3 sequence is CASRDAGTGNYGYTF. The CDR3 region has the DNA TGCGCCAGCAGGGATGCGGGGACAGGTAACTATGGCTACACCTTC.

This clone occurred a few times. This chain joins TRBV7-2 and TRBJ2-7, with 9 bases aligning to TRBD1. The germline CDR1 and CDR2 sequences are SGHTA and FQGNSA. CDR3 length: 14 residues. V was clipped by 5 bases and J by 6 bases; unmatched bases: 8. The CDR3 nucleotides read TGTGCCAGCAGCCTTAACAGGGGGCAGGGCGAGCAGTACTTC. Translating gives CASSLNRGQGEQYF.

This clone showed up just a few times. This sequence joins TRBV6-1 and TRBJ1-5, with a tentative D call TRBD1 (5 bases). This CDR3 comprises 13 residues. Germline loops: CDR1 MNHNS, CDR2 SASEGT. Trimming took 3 bases from V and 3 from J, leaving 6 bases between them. The CDR3 loop is CASSDRANQPQHF. The CDR3 DNA reads TGTGCCAGCAGTGACAGGGCCAATCAGCCCCAGCATTTT.

V gene TRBV4-1 combines with J gene TRBJ2-1; 7 bases map to TRBD1. The CDR3 has 15 residues. Losses at the gene ends were 4 bases for V and 2 bases for J; bases not matched to a gene: 5. Germline V lookup: CDR1 MGHRA, CDR2 YSYEKL. This chain's CDR3 is CASSRGQAPYNEQFF. CDR3 nucleotide sequence: TGCGCCAGCAGCCGCGGACAGGCCCCCTACAATGAGCAGTTCTTC.

The CDR3 sequence is CASSQSVGGGHYEQYF. The CDR3 DNA follows: TGTGCCAGCAGCCAATCAGTAGGTGGGGGACACTACGAGCAGTACTTC. The V and J genes are TRBV5-8 and TRBJ2-7, with D tentatively TRBD1 (6 bases). Germline V lookup: CDR1 SGHTS, CDR2 YDEGEE. Trimming shortened V by 4 bases and J by 3 bases, and 20 bases separated the two germline ends. The CDR3 loop spans 16 amino acids.

V is TRBV5-6 and J is TRBJ2-5; D unresolved. Gene TRBJ2-7 matches the end of the DNA better, so the J call may be wrong. This CDR3 is built from 13 residues. Germline assignment: CDR1 SGHDT and CDR2 YYEEEE. The CDR3 coding sequence is TGTGCCAGCAGCTTTTGGGTAGGCGGCGAGCAGTACTTC. It codes for CASSFWVGGEQYF.

The rearrangement joins TRBV5-1 to TRBJ2-7, with 7 bases lining up with TRBD2. The V and J ends lost 0 bases and 7 bases, in that order; junction bases with no gene match: 13. The CDR3 has 16 residues. CDR1 SGHRS and CDR2 YFSETQ come from the germline V gene. The CDR3 DNA reads TGCGCCAGCAGCTTGGCCCCAAGGACTAGGGGCGCTGAGCAGTACTTC. Amino acids: CASSLAPRTRGAEQYF.

The chain recombines TRBV4-3 with TRBJ1-1; D call uncertain. The CDR3 is made up of 14 amino acids. V was shortened by 1 base and J by 4 bases, with 10 bases between the two germline ends. Germline-derived CDR1 and CDR2 are LGHNA and YSLEER. CDR3 sequence (DNA): TGCGCCAGCAGCCAAGCTTTCGGGAGCACTGAAGCTTTCTTT. Translation: CASSQAFGSTEAFF.

The V gene is TRBV6-6, the J gene TRBJ1-5; 7 nucleotides agree with TRBD1. J lost 7 bases, V lost 4 bases, and 7 bases had no gene match. The germline CDR1 and CDR2 sequences are MNHNY and SVGAGI (reference sequence). CDR3 size: 14 residues. For the CDR3, the DNA is TGTGCCAGCAGTTCAACAGGGGCCCACCAGCCCCAGCATTTT. This gives the protein CASSSTGAHQPQHF.

The sample holds a few counts of this clone. The chain recombines TRBV4-1 with TRBJ2-1; TRBD2 agrees at 11 bases. With 2 bases clipped from V and 5 bases from J, the junction kept 5 bases outside the gene matches. CDR1 is MGHRA, CDR2 YSYEKL, per germline. This CDR3 has 16 amino acids. CDR3 amino acids: CASSQISGRGDNEQFF. The CDR3 DNA reads as TGCGCCAGCAGCCAAATTAGCGGGAGGGGGGACAATGAGCAGTTCTTC.

This chain joins TRBV6-5 and TRBJ2-3; possible D gene TRBD2, 6 bases. Germline loops: CDR1 MNHEY, CDR2 SVGAGI. CDR3 length equals 14 residues. V lost 2 bases and J 4 bases, leaving 10 bases between the germline ends. The CDR3 loop is CASSYRGRPDTQYF. In DNA form, the CDR3 reads TGTGCCAGCAGTTACAGAGGGAGGCCAGATACGCAGTATTTT.

This clone appeared a few times. The chain joins TRBV7-9 to TRBJ2-7; weak D call: TRBD2 (5 bases). CDR1 SEHNR and CDR2 FQNEAQ come from the germline V gene (reference sequence). The CDR3 runs to 16 residues. V was trimmed by 5 bases and J by 3 bases, leaving 20 bases between them. Here the CDR3 reads CASSHPPGVPSYEQYF. CDR3 nucleotide sequence: TGTGCCAGCAGCCACCCGCCCGGGGTCCCGAGCTACGAGCAGTACTTC.

This clone turned up a few times. The chain joins TRBV19 to TRBJ1-2; 8 bases line up with TRBD1. The V and J ends lost 2 bases and 1 base, in that order; junction bases with no gene match: 6. Germline loops: CDR1 LNHDA, CDR2 SQIVND (reference sequence). This CDR3 has 16 amino acids. CDR3 nucleotide sequence: TGTGCCAGTAGTATACGGGACAGGCCTCTTAACTATGGCTACACCTTC. This gives the protein CASSIRDRPLNYGYTF.

The chain combines TRBV7-3 with TRBJ2-1; no definite D call. V lost 5 bases to trimming and J lost 2 bases, with 10 bases between them. Germline CDR1 reads SGHTA; CDR2 reads FQGTGA. CDR3 length: 14 residues. Here the CDR3 reads CASSASPTYNEQFF. DNA of the CDR3: TGTGCCAGCAGCGCGTCCCCCACCTACAATGAGCAGTTCTTC. Drawing the rest from reference TRBV7-3 and TRBJ2-1, the complete variable domain is GAGVSQTPSNKVTEKGKYVELRCDPISGHTALYWYRQSLGQGPEFLIYFQGTGAADDSGLPNDRFFAVRPEGSVSTLKIQRTERGDSAVYLCASSASPTYNEQFFGPGTRLTVL.

The CDR3 here is CASSITGTAREAFF. CDR3 DNA: TGTGCCAGTAGTATAACTGGGACAGCAAGAGAAGCTTTCTTT. The chain recombines TRBV19 with TRBJ1-1, with 7 positions matching TRBD1. CDR1 and CDR2 from the germline V gene are LNHDA and SQIVND (reference sequence). Losses at the gene ends were 2 bases for V and 8 bases for J; bases not matched to a gene: 8. This CDR3 comprises 14 residues.

V is TRBV6-6 and J is TRBJ1-4; tentatively, D is TRBD1 (5 bases). The CDR3 covers 13 residues. Germline V gene lookup returns CDR1 MNHNY and CDR2 SVGAGI (reference sequence). V was clipped by 2 bases and J by 13 bases, with 14 bases between them. The CDR3: CASSYAGLIGLFF. CDR3 nucleotides: TGTGCCAGCAGTTACGCGGGGCTAATCGGACTGTTTTTT.

This chain joins TRBV15 and TRBJ2-4; tentatively, D is TRBD2 (7 bases). The CDR3 consists of 17 residues. The V and J ends lost 0 bases and 1 base respectively, with 13 bases between them. CDR1 is LNHNV and CDR2 is YYDKDF in the germline V gene (reference sequence). The CDR3 nucleotides are TGTGCCACCAGCAGAGAGGGAGGGGACACGGCCAAAAACATTCAGTACTTC. Protein product: CATSREGGDTAKNIQYF.

This chain joins TRBV6-1 and TRBJ2-5, with 8 bases that match TRBD2. The CDR3 loop spans 13 amino acids. J lost 6 bases, V lost 6 bases, and 6 bases had no gene match. Germline V lookup: CDR1 MNHNS, CDR2 SASEGT. The CDR3 coding sequence is TGTGCCAGCAGCGCGGGGGGTTGGCAGACCCAGTACTTC. It is translated as CASSAGGWQTQYF.

This clone turned up a few times. The chain is built from TRBV30 and TRBJ2-3; D is undetermined. The germline V gene encodes CDR1 GTSNPN and CDR2 SVGIG (reference sequence). CDR3 size: 15 residues. The V and J ends lost 0 bases and 2 bases respectively, with 12 bases between them. The CDR3 loop is CAWSVLGEITDTQYF. For the CDR3, the DNA is TGTGCCTGGAGTGTACTCGGAGAAATCACAGATACGCAGTATTTT.

The chain combines TRBV27 with TRBJ2-7; D might be TRBD1 (6 bases). CDR1 MNHEY and CDR2 SMNVEV come from the germline V gene (reference sequence). The CDR3 length is 14 residues. Trimming removed 4 bases from V and 3 bases from J, with 13 bases in between. The chain's CDR3 is CASSSSGTSYEQYF. CDR3 nucleotides: TGTGCCAGCAGTTCCTCCGGGACAAGCTACGAGCAGTACTTC.

This clone was detected a few times. V gene TRBV9 combines with J gene TRBJ1-1; D is perhaps TRBD1 (6 bases). Germline V lookup: CDR1 SGDLS, CDR2 YYNGEE. The CDR3 extends over 16 amino acids. Trimming took 0 bases from V and 4 from J, leaving 16 bases between them. The CDR3 bases are TGTGCCAGCAGCGTAGATAACAGGGTGTCTGGCACTGAAGCTTTCTTT. It specifies CASSVDNRVSGTEAFF.